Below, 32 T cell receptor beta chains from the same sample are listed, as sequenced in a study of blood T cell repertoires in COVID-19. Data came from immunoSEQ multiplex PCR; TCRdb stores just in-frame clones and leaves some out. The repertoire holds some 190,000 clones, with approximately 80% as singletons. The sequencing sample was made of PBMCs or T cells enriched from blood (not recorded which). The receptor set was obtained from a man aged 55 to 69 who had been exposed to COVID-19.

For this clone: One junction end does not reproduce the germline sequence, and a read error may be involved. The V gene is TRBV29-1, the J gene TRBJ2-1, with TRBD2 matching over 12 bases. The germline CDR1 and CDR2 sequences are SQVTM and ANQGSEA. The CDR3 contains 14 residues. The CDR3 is CSVEASGRVNEQFF. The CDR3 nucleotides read TGCAGCGTAGAAGCTAGCGGGAGGGTCAATGAGCAGTTCTTC.

The CDR3 coding sequence is TGTGCCAGCAGCAGGACAGTCATGAACACTGAAGCTTTCTTT. Protein: CASSRTVMNTEAFF. The rearrangement uses TRBV6-5 and TRBJ1-1; D possibly corresponds to TRBD1 (6 bases). Germline CDR1 reads MNHEY; CDR2 reads SVGAGI. The V gene lost 6 bases and the J gene lost 0 bases, with 11 bases spanning the gap. This CDR3 is 14 amino acids long.

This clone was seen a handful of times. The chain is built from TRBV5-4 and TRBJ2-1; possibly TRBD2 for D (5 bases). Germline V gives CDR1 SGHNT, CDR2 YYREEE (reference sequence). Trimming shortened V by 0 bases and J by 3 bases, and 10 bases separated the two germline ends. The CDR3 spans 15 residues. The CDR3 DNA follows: TGTGCCAGCAGCTTGGTTGGCGGAGGCTACAATGAGCAGTTCTTC. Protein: CASSLVGGGYNEQFF.

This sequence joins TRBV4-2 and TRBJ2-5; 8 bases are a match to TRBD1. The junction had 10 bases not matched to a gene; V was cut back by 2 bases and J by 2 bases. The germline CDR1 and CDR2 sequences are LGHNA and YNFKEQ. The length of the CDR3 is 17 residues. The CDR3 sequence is CASSQLTPGGGQETQYF. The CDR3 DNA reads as TGTGCCAGCAGCCAACTAACCCCAGGGGGCGGTCAAGAGACCCAGTACTTC.

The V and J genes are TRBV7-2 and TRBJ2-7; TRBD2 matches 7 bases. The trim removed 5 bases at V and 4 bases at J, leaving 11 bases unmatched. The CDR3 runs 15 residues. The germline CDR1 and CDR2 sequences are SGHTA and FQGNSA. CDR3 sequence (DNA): TGTGCCAGCAGCGCCCAACCGAGCGGGACGTACGAGCAGTACTTC. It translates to CASSAQPSGTYEQYF.

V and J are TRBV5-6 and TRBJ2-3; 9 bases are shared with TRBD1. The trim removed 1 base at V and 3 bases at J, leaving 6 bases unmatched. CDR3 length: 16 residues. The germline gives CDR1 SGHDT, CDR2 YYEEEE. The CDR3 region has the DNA TGTGCCAGCAGCTTGCCGGGGACAGGGTTAACAGATACGCAGTATTTT. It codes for CASSLPGTGLTDTQYF.

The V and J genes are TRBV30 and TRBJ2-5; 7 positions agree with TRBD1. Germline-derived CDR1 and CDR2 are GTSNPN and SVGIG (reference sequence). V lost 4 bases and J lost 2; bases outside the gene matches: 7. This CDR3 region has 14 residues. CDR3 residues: CAWNRGQSQETQYF. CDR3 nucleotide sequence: TGTGCCTGGAATCGGGGACAGTCGCAAGAGACCCAGTACTTC.

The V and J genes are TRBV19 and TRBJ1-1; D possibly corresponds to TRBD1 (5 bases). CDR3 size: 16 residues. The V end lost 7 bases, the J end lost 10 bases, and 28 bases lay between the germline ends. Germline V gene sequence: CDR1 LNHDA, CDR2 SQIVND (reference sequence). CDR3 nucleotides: TGTGCCAGTACGCCGAACCTCCGGGACGGACACGGGGGAGCTTTCTTT. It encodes CASTPNLRDGHGGAFF.

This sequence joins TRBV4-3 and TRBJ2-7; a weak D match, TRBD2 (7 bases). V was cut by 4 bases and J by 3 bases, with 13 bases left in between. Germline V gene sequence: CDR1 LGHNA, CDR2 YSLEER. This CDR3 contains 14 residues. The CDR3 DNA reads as TGCGCCAGCAGCCCACAGGGAGGGGGCTACGAGCAGTACTTC. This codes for CASSPQGGGYEQYF.

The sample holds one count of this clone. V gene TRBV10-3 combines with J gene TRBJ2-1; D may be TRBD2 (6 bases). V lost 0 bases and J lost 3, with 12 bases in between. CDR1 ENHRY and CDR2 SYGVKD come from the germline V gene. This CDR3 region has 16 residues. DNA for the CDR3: TGTGCCATCAGTGAGTCGGAGGGACGAGACTACAATGAGCAGTTCTTC. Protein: CAISESEGRDYNEQFF.

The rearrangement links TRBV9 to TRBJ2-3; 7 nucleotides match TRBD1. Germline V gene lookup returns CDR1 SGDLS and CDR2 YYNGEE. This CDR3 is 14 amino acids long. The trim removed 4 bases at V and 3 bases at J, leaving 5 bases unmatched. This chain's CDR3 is CASSPGQETDTQYF. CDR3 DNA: TGTGCCAGCAGCCCCGGACAGGAGACAGATACGCAGTATTTT.

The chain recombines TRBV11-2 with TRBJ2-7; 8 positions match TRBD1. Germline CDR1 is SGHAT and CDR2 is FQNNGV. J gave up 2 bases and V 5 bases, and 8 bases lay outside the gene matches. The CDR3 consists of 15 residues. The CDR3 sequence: CASSARQGSPYEQYF. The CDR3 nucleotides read TGTGCCAGCAGCGCAAGACAGGGGTCCCCCTACGAGCAGTACTTC.

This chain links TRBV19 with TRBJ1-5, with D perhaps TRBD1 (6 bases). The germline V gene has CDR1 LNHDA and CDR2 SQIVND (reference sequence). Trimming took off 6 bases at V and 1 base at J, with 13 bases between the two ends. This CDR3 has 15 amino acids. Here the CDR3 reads CASRYRVGSNQPQHF. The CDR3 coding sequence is TGTGCCAGTAGGTACAGGGTTGGGAGCAATCAGCCCCAGCATTTT.

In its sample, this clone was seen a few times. The chain's CDR3 is CASSESQGYGSYNEQFF. The DNA of the CDR3 is TGCGCCAGCAGTGAGTCCCAGGGCTACGGGTCCTACAATGAGCAGTTCTTC. The chain uses TRBV10-2 and TRBJ2-1; maybe TRBD1 (5 bases). V shed 0 bases and J shed 1 base, with 13 bases lying between them. Per the germline V gene, CDR1 is WSHSY and CDR2 is SAAADI. This CDR3 spans 17 amino acids.

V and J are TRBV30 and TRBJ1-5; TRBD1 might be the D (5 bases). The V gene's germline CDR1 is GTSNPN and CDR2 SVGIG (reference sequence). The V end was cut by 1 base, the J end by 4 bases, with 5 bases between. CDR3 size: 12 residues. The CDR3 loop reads CAWSEGNQPQHF. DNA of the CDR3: TGTGCCTGGAGTGAGGGGAATCAGCCCCAGCATTTT.

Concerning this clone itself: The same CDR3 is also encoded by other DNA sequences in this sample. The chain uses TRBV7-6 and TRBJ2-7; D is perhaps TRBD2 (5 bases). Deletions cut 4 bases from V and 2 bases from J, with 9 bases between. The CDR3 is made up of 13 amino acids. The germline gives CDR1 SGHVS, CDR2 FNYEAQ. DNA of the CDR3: TGTGCCAGCAGCTCCGGGATAGCCTACGAGCAGTACTTC. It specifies CASSSGIAYEQYF.

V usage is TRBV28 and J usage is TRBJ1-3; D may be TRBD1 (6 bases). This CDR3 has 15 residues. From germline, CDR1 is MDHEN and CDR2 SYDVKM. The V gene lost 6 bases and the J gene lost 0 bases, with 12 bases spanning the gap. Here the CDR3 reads CASRQQGLSGNTIYF. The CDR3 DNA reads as TGTGCCAGCAGGCAACAGGGCCTCTCTGGAAACACCATATATTTT.

The CDR3 DNA sequence: TGTGCCAGCAGTTATAGCTTTTTCGCTTCCTACGAGCAGTACTTC. Residues: CASSYSFFASYEQYF. The V and J genes are TRBV5-6 and TRBJ2-7; D unresolved. V was clipped by 5 bases and J by 1 base, with 16 bases between them. CDR1 SGHDT and CDR2 YYEEEE come from the germline V gene. This CDR3 has 15 residues.

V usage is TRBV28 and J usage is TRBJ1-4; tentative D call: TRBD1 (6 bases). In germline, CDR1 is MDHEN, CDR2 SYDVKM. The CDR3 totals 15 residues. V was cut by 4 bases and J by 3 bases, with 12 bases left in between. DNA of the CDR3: TGTGCCAGCAGTTCCCGGGACATATCTAATGAAAAACTGTTTTTT. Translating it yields CASSSRDISNEKLFF.

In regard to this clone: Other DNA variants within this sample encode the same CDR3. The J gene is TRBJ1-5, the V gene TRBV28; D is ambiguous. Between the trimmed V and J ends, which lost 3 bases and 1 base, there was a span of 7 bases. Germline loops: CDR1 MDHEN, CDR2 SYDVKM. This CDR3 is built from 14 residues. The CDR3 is CASSLGGSNQPQHF. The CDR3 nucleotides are TGTGCCAGCAGTTTGGGAGGGAGCAATCAGCCCCAGCATTTT.

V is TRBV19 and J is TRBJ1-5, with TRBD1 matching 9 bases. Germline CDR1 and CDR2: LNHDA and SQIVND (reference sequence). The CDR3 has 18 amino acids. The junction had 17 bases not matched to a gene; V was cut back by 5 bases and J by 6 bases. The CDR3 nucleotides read TGTGCCAGTAGTCCTACCGGGACAGGGAGAACAGCGGGTCAGCCCCAGCATTTT. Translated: CASSPTGTGRTAGQPQHF. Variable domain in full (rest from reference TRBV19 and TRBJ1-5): DGGITQSPKYLFRKEGQNVTLSCEQNLNHDAMYWYRQDPGQGLRLIYYSQIVNDFQKGDIAEGYSVSREKKESFPLTVTSAQKNPTAFYLCASSPTGTGRTAGQPQHFGDGTRLSIL.

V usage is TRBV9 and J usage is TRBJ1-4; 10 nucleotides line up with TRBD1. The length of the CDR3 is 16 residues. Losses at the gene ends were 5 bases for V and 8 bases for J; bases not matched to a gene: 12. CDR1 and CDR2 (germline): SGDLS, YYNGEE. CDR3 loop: CASRPGTGDGSEKLFF. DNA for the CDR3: TGTGCCAGCAGACCCGGGACAGGGGACGGAAGCGAAAAACTGTTTTTT.

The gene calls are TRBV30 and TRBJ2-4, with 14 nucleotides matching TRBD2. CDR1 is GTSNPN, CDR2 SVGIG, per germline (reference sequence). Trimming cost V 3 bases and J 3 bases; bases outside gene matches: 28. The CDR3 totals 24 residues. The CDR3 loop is CAWRQTRDRGREGLAGEGKNIQYF. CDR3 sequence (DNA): TGTGCCTGGAGGCAGACCAGGGACAGGGGGCGAGAGGGACTAGCGGGAGAGGGCAAAAACATTCAGTACTTC.

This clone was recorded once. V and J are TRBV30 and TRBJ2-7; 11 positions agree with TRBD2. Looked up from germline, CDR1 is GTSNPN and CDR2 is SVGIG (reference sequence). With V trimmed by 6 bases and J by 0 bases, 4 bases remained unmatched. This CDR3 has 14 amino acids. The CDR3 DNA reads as TGTGCCTGCTTGGGACTAGCGGACTCCTACGAGCAGTACTTC. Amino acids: CACLGLADSYEQYF.

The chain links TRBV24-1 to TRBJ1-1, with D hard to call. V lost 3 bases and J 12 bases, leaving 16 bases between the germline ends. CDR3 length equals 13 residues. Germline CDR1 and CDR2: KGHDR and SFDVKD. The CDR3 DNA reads TGTGCCACCAGTGATAGAGGACGCGGGAATACTTTCTTT. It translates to CATSDRGRGNTFF.

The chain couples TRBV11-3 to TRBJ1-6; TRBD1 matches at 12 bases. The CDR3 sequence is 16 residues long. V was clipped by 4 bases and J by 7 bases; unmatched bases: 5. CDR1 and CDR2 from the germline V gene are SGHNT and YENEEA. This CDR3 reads CASSWGTGGPNSPLHF. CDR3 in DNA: TGTGCCAGCAGCTGGGGGACAGGGGGCCCAAATTCACCCCTCCACTTT. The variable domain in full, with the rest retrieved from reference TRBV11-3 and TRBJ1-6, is EAGVVQSPRYKIIEKKQPVAFWCNPISGHNTLYWYLQNLGQGPELLIRYENEEAVDDSQLPKDRFSAERLKGVDSTLKIQPAELGDSAVYLCASSWGTGGPNSPLHFGNGTRLTVT.

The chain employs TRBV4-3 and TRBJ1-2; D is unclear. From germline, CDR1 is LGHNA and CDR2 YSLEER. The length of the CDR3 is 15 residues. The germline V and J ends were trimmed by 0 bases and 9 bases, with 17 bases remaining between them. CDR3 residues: CASSQESRVASSYTF. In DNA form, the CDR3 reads TGCGCCAGCAGCCAAGAGAGCCGGGTGGCTTCGAGCTACACCTTC.

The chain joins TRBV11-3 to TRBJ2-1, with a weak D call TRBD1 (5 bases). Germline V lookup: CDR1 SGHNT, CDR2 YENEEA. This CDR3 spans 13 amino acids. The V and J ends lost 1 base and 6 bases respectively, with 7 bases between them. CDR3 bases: TGTGCCAGCAGCTTAGTGACAGCCAATGAGCAGTTCTTC. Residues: CASSLVTANEQFF.

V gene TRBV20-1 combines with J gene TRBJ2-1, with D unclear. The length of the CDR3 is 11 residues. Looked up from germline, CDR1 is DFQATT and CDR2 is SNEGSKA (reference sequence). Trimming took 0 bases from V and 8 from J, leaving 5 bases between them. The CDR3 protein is CSARESHEQFF. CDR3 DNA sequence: TGCAGTGCTAGAGAAAGCCATGAGCAGTTCTTC.

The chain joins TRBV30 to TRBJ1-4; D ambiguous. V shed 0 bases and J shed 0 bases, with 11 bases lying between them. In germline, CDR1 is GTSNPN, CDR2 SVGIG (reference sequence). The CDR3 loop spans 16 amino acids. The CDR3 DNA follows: TGTGCCTGGAGTGTCGGGAGTCCGGCAACTAATGAAAAACTGTTTTTT. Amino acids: CAWSVGSPATNEKLFF.

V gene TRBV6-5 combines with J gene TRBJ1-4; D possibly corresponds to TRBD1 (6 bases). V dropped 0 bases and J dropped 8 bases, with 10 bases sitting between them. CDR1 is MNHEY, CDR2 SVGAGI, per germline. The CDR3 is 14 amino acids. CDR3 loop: CASSYSQGGEKLFF. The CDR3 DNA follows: TGTGCCAGCAGTTACTCACAGGGAGGGGAAAAACTGTTTTTT.

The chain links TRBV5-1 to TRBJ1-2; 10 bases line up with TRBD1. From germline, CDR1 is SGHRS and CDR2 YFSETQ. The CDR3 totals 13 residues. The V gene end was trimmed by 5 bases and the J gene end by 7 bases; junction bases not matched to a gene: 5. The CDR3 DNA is TGCGCCAGCAGGGGGACAGGGGAACGTGGCTACACCTTC. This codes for CASRGTGERGYTF.